A single sample is the source of the 32 T cell receptor beta chains below, sequenced in a study of CD8+ T cells in alopecia areata. cDNA serving as the sequencing template came from extracted, reverse transcribed RNA. TCRdb keeps only in-frame clones here, not all; method: immunoSEQ multiplex PCR. Of 95,000 to 150,000 clones in the sample, 40% to 55% were seen once. Sequencing was carried out using NKG2D-low CD8+ T cells sorted from blood. The receptors shown here come from a human donor with alopecia areata.

This clone was seen more than once but under ten times. The V gene is TRBV14, the J gene TRBJ2-7; TRBD2 aligns across 7 bases. CDR1 is SGHDN, CDR2 FVKESK, per germline. This CDR3 region has 13 residues. Trimming took 3 bases from V and 5 from J; bases not matched to a gene: 4. The CDR3 DNA reads as TGTGCCAGCAGCCAGAGACTAGCCCACGAGCAGTACTTC. Translated: CASSQRLAHEQYF.

V and J are TRBV7-8 and TRBJ2-5; D is unclear. V lost 1 base and J 2 bases, leaving 11 bases between the germline ends. Germline V lookup: CDR1 SGHVS, CDR2 FQNEAQ. The CDR3 has 15 residues. CDR3 region: CASSLGSGIQETQYF. In DNA, the CDR3 is TGTGCCAGCAGCTTAGGGAGTGGGATACAAGAGACCCAGTACTTC.

The chain combines TRBV30 with TRBJ1-2; TRBD1 might be the D (5 bases). Trimming removed 5 bases at V and 3 bases at J, with 7 bases between. The CDR3 has 11 residues. Germline CDR1 GTSNPN, CDR2 SVGIG (reference sequence). The CDR3 nucleotides are TGTGCCTGGTGGGACGACTATGGCTACACCTTC. This translates into CAWWDDYGYTF.

The chain combines TRBV29-1 with TRBJ2-7; 11 nucleotides agree with TRBD1. This CDR3 is 14 amino acids long. Germline V gives CDR1 SQVTM, CDR2 ANQGSEA. V lost 5 bases and J lost 0; bases outside the gene matches: 3. DNA of the CDR3: TGCAGCGTTATGGGGACAGGGGGCTCCTACGAGCAGTACTTC. Amino acid sequence: CSVMGTGGSYEQYF.

The V call is TRBV9, the J call TRBJ2-1; tentatively, D is TRBD2 (6 bases). The CDR3 consists of 14 residues. From germline, CDR1 is SGDLS and CDR2 YYNGEE. Trimming left V 0 bases short and J 7 bases short, with 11 bases between. In DNA form, the CDR3 reads TGTGCCAGCAGCGTAGGGGGGGAAGTGAATGAGCAGTTCTTC. Translating it yields CASSVGGEVNEQFF.

The CDR3 DNA reads TGTGCCAGCAGCTTAGAACTTGGCCCCACCTACGAGCAGTACTTC. It yields the protein CASSLELGPTYEQYF. The J gene is TRBJ2-7, the V gene TRBV7-2, with no clear D. Trimming cost V 1 base and J 2 bases, with 12 bases left between them. Germline CDR1 and CDR2: SGHTA and FQGNSA. The CDR3 totals 15 residues.

Concerning this clone itself: The sample contains more than one DNA sequence encoding this CDR3. The chain employs TRBV29-1 and TRBJ2-7, with D possibly TRBD1 on 5 matching bases. Looked up from germline, CDR1 is SQVTM and CDR2 is ANQGSEA. V dropped 0 bases and J dropped 2 bases, with 5 bases sitting between them. CDR3 length equals 12 residues. As DNA, the CDR3 is TGCAGCGTTGAAGACAGGGCCTACGAGCAGTACTTC. Its translation: CSVEDRAYEQYF.

This clone was detected once. The J gene is TRBJ2-2, the V gene TRBV27; D is perhaps TRBD1 (6 bases). The V end was cut by 3 bases, the J end by 6 bases, with 14 bases between. Germline V gene sequence: CDR1 MNHEY, CDR2 SMNVEV (reference sequence). The CDR3 consists of 15 residues. This chain's CDR3 is CASSLNAGAAGELFF. The DNA for the CDR3 is TGTGCCAGCAGTTTGAATGCAGGGGCGGCCGGGGAGCTGTTTTTT.

This clone was seen more than once but under ten times. The gene calls are TRBV21-1 and TRBJ2-2; the table's TRBD2 call for D was not verified on the DNA. TRBV21-1 is described as a pseudogene. This CDR3 contains 14 residues. The CDR3 region is CASSSLLDTGELFF. The CDR3 DNA reads as TGTGCCAGCAGCAGCCTTCTAGACACCGGGGAGCTGTTTTTT.

J is TRBJ2-1 and V is TRBV11-2; D is unresolved. The CDR3 is 12 residues long. Trimming cost V 2 bases and J 15 bases, with 14 bases left between them. The V gene's germline CDR1 is SGHAT and CDR2 FQNNGV. The CDR3: CASSLLGSTGFF. CDR3 nucleotides: TGTGCCAGCAGCTTATTGGGCTCCACGGGGTTCTTC.

The table lists this clone with a few counts. The chain is built from TRBV19 and TRBJ2-1; no clear D gene. Per germline, CDR1 LNHDA and CDR2 SQIVND (reference sequence). The V and J ends lost 5 bases and 0 bases respectively, with 11 bases between them. This CDR3 has 15 amino acids. CDR3 in amino acids: CASSSPQASYNEQFF. CDR3 nucleotides: TGTGCCAGTAGTTCCCCTCAAGCCTCCTACAATGAGCAGTTCTTC.

This chain uses TRBV5-4 with TRBJ2-5, with 7 bases matching TRBD2. CDR1 and CDR2 (germline): SGHNT, YYREEE (reference sequence). Trimming cost V 4 bases and J 5 bases; bases outside gene matches: 5. This CDR3 is built from 13 residues. The CDR3 DNA reads TGTGCCAGCAGCCTGGGGGGGGAGGAGACCCAGTACTTC. Translating gives CASSLGGEETQYF. Filled out from reference TRBV5-4 and TRBJ2-5, the complete variable domain reads ETGVTQSPTHLIKTRGQQVTLRCSSQSGHNTVSWYQQALGQGPQFIFQYYREEENGRGNFPPRFSGLQFPNYSSELNVNALELDDSALYLCASSLGGEETQYFGPGTRLLVL.

The chain employs TRBV4-1 and TRBJ1-2; possible D gene TRBD1, 5 bases. Germline V gene lookup returns CDR1 MGHRA and CDR2 YSYEKL. V lost 3 bases and J lost 2, with 13 bases in between. The CDR3 totals 15 residues. CDR3 nucleotides: TGCGCCAGCAGCCAGGTCGGACAACAAAACTATGGCTACACCTTC. Translating it yields CASSQVGQQNYGYTF.

A note on this clone: The same CDR3 can be traced to other DNA sequences in this sample. The chain links TRBV29-1 to TRBJ2-3; D ambiguous. V shed 7 bases and J shed 3 bases, with 8 bases lying between them. This CDR3 is built from 11 residues. Looked up from germline, CDR1 is SQVTM and CDR2 is ANQGSEA. CDR3 amino acids: CSGVRTDTQYF. The DNA of the CDR3 is TGCAGCGGGGTGCGGACAGATACGCAGTATTTT.

This rearrangement joins TRBV30 to TRBJ2-2; no clear D gene. The V gene's germline CDR1 is GTSNPN and CDR2 SVGIG (reference sequence). V dropped 4 bases and J dropped 3 bases, with 6 bases sitting between them. CDR3 length equals 12 residues. For the CDR3, the DNA is TGTGCCTGGATCCGGGACACCGGGGAGCTGTTTTTT. This encodes CAWIRDTGELFF.

In its sample, this clone was seen a few times. The chain combines TRBV4-1 with TRBJ2-5; 9 nucleotides match TRBD2. The J segment lost 5 bases and the V segment lost 0 bases, leaving 10 bases of the junction unmatched. Germline V CDR1 and CDR2: MGHRA, YSYEKL. This CDR3 has 17 amino acids. CDR3 bases: TGCGCCAGCAGCCAAGATGTAGCGGGAGACGGTAGGGAGACCCAGTACTTC. Translating it yields CASSQDVAGDGRETQYF.

V usage is TRBV5-1 and J usage is TRBJ1-1; TRBD1 agrees at 7 bases. Germline trimming cut 4 bases from V and 6 bases from J; bases unmatched to any gene: 6. From germline, CDR1 is SGHRS and CDR2 YFSETQ. The CDR3 is made up of 13 amino acids. The CDR3 region is CASSKAGGSEAFF. As DNA, the CDR3 is TGCGCCAGCAGCAAAGCAGGGGGTTCTGAAGCTTTCTTT.

In nucleotides, the CDR3 is TGTGCCAGCGGCACGGGAGTGTCAAATGAGCAGTTCTTC. It encodes CASGTGVSNEQFF. The chain links TRBV27 to TRBJ2-1, with a tentative D call TRBD2 (6 bases). There are 13 residues in the CDR3. Per germline, CDR1 MNHEY and CDR2 SMNVEV (reference sequence). V was shortened by 8 bases and J by 7 bases, with 15 bases between the two germline ends.

This clone was found a few times. The chain employs TRBV11-2 and TRBJ2-5; D call uncertain. The ends were cut back, 3 bases at V and 1 base at J, with 0 bases in the middle. The CDR3 runs 11 residues. CDR1 and CDR2 (germline): SGHAT, FQNNGV. The CDR3 protein is CASSFQETQYF. CDR3 DNA: TGTGCCAGCAGCTTCCAAGAGACCCAGTACTTC.

The V gene is TRBV29-1, the J gene TRBJ2-7, with TRBD1 matching over 9 bases. J gave up 4 bases and V 4 bases, and 5 bases lay outside the gene matches. Germline CDR1 reads SQVTM; CDR2 reads ANQGSEA. CDR3 length: 13 residues. The CDR3 nucleotides read TGCAGCGTTGTCGACAGGGGGAATTACGAGCAGTACTTC. Translating gives CSVVDRGNYEQYF.

This clone was picked up a small number of times. The chain links TRBV28 to TRBJ2-1; TRBD2 matches 9 bases. With V trimmed by 6 bases and J by 10 bases, 10 bases remained unmatched. The length of the CDR3 is 14 residues. Germline V gene data show CDR1 as MDHEN and CDR2 as SYDVKM. The CDR3 region has the DNA TGTGCCAGCAGGGGACTAGCTCCCAGAGGCGAGCAGTTCTTC. This translates into CASRGLAPRGEQFF.

This clone was counted a few times. V gene TRBV28 combines with J gene TRBJ2-7; 8 bases line up with TRBD2. This CDR3 is built from 18 residues. CDR1 and CDR2 (germline): MDHEN, SYDVKM. Trimming cost V 3 bases and J 6 bases; bases outside gene matches: 19. CDR3 bases: TGTGCCAGCAGTTTTAAGGACGGGACCGGGGGGGAACAGGTCGAGCAGTACTTC. Protein product: CASSFKDGTGGEQVEQYF. Supplemented by reference TRBV28 and TRBJ2-7, the full variable domain reads DVKVTQSSRYLVKRTGEKVFLECVQDMDHENMFWYRQDPGLGLRLIYFSYDVKMKEKGDIPEGYSVSREKKERFSLILESASTNQTSMYLCASSFKDGTGGEQVEQYFGPGTRLTVT.

This clone turned up a few times. The genes are TRBV7-9 and TRBJ2-1; 7 bases are a match to TRBD1. Germline loops: CDR1 SEHNR, CDR2 FQNEAQ (reference sequence). The V and J ends lost 5 bases and 4 bases, in that order; junction bases with no gene match: 8. This CDR3 has 15 residues. CDR3: CASSLRDSIYNEQFF. The CDR3 DNA reads as TGTGCCAGCAGCCTACGGGACAGCATTTACAATGAGCAGTTCTTC.

This sequence joins TRBV2 and TRBJ2-5, with 8 bases fitting TRBD2. This CDR3 comprises 15 residues. V shed 7 bases and J 5 bases; nucleotides not matched to a gene: 12. CDR1 SNHLY and CDR2 FYNNEI come from the germline V gene. The CDR3 spells CASIRTGGGGETQYF. CDR3 bases: TGTGCCAGCATACGCACCGGGGGGGGCGGCGAGACCCAGTACTTC. The full variable domain, rest sourced from reference TRBV2 and TRBJ2-5, is EPEVTQTPSHQVTQMGQEVILRCVPISNHLYFYWYRQILGQKVEFLVSFYNNEISEKSEIFDDQFSVERPDGSNFTLKIRSTKLEDSAMYFCASIRTGGGGETQYFGPGTRLLVL.

The rearrangement uses TRBV5-1 and TRBJ2-1; 8 bases are a match to TRBD1. Germline V CDR1 and CDR2: SGHRS, YFSETQ. Germline trimming cut 1 base from V and 6 bases from J; bases unmatched to any gene: 3. This CDR3 region has 14 residues. The CDR3 loop is CASSLTGQGNEQFF. Written as DNA, the CDR3 is TGCGCCAGCAGCTTGACCGGACAGGGCAATGAGCAGTTCTTC.

Only a few counts were recorded for this clone. This rearrangement joins TRBV29-1 to TRBJ2-7; TRBD2 agrees at 11 bases. V lost 3 bases to trimming and J lost 0 bases; unmatched junction nucleotides: 1. Per germline, CDR1 SQVTM and CDR2 ANQGSEA. The CDR3 has 14 residues. CDR3 sequence: CSVEGLADSYEQYF. The CDR3 DNA reads as TGCAGCGTTGAGGGACTAGCGGACTCCTACGAGCAGTACTTC.

The sample holds a few counts of this clone. The chain combines TRBV29-1 with TRBJ2-2; D possibly corresponds to TRBD2 (6 bases). Trimming removed 0 bases at V and 7 bases at J, with 6 bases between. This CDR3 has 12 residues. The germline CDR1 and CDR2 sequences are SQVTM and ANQGSEA. In nucleotides, the CDR3 is TGCAGCGTTGAAGAGGGGGGCGGGGAGCTGTTTTTT. Its protein is CSVEEGGGELFF.

This chain joins TRBV27 and TRBJ2-7; D possibly matches TRBD1 or TRBD2 (6 bases each). The CDR3 length is 14 residues. Germline V gives CDR1 MNHEY, CDR2 SMNVEV (reference sequence). The ends were cut back, 6 bases at V and 3 bases at J, with 15 bases in the middle. In DNA form, the CDR3 reads TGTGCCAGCAGCGTTGGGGGGCCTCTCTACGAGCAGTACTTC. Protein product: CASSVGGPLYEQYF.

The V and J genes are TRBV29-1 and TRBJ2-7; D may be TRBD1 (7 bases). Germline V gene data show CDR1 as SQVTM and CDR2 as ANQGSEA. The CDR3 spans 12 residues. CDR3 sequence reads: CGGTASSYEQYF. CDR3 coding DNA: TGCGGAGGGACAGCTTCCAGCTACGAGCAGTACTTC.

The chain has TRBV29-1 and TRBJ2-1; tentatively, D is TRBD2 (6 bases). This CDR3 has 15 amino acids. CDR1 is SQVTM and CDR2 is ANQGSEA in the germline V gene. The V end lost 5 bases, the J end lost 5 bases, and 19 bases lay between the germline ends. This CDR3 is CSVRAVGSLHNEQFF. CDR3 in DNA: TGCAGCGTTCGGGCGGTCGGGAGTCTCCACAATGAGCAGTTCTTC.

The chain links TRBV29-1 to TRBJ2-7; 11 bases match TRBD2. This CDR3 is 18 amino acids long. V shed 7 bases, J shed 7 bases, and the junction held 24 bases outside the gene matches. CDR1 is SQVTM, CDR2 ANQGSEA, per germline. In DNA form, the CDR3 reads TGCAGCGCCTCCGGGGGACAGAGAGTACTAGCGGGAGAGGGGGAGCAGTACTTC. It codes for CSASGGQRVLAGEGEQYF.

The CDR3 nucleotides are TGTGCCAGCCAGGGAGAGACCCAGTACTTC. It codes for CASQGETQYF. The chain joins TRBV11-2 to TRBJ2-5, with D perhaps TRBD1 (5 bases). There are 10 residues in the CDR3. The germline V gene has CDR1 SGHAT and CDR2 FQNNGV. V was clipped by 8 bases and J by 4 bases, with 5 bases between them.